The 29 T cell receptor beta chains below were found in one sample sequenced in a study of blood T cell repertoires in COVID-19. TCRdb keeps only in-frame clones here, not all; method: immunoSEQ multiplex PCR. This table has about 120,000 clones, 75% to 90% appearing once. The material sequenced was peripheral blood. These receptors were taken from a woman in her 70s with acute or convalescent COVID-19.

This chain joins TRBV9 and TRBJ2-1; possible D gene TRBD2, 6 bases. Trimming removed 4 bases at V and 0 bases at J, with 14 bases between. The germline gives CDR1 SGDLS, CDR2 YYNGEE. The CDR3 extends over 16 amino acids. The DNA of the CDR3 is TGTGCCAGCAGCTTTGCGGGGAGGAGCTCCTACAATGAGCAGTTCTTC. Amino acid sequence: CASSFAGRSSYNEQFF.

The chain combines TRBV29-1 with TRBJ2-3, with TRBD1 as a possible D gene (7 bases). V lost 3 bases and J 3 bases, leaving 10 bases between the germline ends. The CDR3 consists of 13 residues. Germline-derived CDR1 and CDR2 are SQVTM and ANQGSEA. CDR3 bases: TGCAGCGTTGAGCAGGGGGGAACAGATACGCAGTATTTT. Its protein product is CSVEQGGTDTQYF.

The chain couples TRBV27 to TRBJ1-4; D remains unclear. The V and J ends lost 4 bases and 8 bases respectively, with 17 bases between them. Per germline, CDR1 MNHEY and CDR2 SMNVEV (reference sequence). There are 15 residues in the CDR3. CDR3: CASSSPTSGIEKLFF. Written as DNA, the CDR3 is TGTGCCAGCAGTTCACCGACAAGCGGGATAGAAAAACTGTTTTTT. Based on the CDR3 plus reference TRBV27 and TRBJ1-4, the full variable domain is EAQVTQNPRYLITVTGKKLTVTCSQNMNHEYMSWYRQDPGLGLRQIYYSMNVEVTDKGDVPEGYKVSRKEKRNFPLILESPSPNQTSLYFCASSSPTSGIEKLFFGSGTQLSVL.

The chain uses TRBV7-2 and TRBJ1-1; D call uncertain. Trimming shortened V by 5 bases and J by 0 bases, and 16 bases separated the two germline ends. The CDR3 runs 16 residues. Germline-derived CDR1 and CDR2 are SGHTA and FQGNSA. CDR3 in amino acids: CASSRGAGFLNTEAFF. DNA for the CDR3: TGTGCCAGCAGCCGGGGAGCCGGGTTTCTGAACACTGAAGCTTTCTTT.

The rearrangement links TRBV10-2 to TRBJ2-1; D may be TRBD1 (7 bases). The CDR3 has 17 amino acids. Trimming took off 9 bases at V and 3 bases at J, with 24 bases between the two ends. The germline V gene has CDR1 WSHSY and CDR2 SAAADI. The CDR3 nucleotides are TGCGCCAGTCTCCCTGGCAGAGCAGGGGGGCTCTACAATGAGCAGTTCTTC. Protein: CASLPGRAGGLYNEQFF.

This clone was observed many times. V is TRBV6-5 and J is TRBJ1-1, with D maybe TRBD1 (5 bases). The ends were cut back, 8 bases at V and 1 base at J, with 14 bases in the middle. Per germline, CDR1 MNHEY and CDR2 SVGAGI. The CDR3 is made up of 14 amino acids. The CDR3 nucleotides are TGTGCCAGCCAGGGCACTTGGGGGAACACTGAAGCTTTCTTT. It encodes CASQGTWGNTEAFF.

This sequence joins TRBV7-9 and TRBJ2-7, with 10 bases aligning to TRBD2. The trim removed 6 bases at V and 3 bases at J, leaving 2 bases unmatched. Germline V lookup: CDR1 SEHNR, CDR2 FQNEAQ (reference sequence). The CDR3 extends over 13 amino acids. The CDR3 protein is CASSRTSGYEQYF. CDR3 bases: TGTGCCAGCAGTCGGACTAGCGGCTACGAGCAGTACTTC.

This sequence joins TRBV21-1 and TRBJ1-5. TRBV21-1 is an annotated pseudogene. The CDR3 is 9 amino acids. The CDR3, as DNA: TGTGCCAGCCCTTATGTCCAGCATTTT. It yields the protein CASPYVQHF.

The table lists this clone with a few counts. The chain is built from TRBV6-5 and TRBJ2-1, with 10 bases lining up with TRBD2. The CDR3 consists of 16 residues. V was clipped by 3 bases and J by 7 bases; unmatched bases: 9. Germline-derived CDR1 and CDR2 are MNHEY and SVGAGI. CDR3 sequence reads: CASSYSPSGGGNEQFF. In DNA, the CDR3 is TGTGCCAGCAGTTATTCGCCTAGCGGGGGTGGTAATGAGCAGTTCTTC.

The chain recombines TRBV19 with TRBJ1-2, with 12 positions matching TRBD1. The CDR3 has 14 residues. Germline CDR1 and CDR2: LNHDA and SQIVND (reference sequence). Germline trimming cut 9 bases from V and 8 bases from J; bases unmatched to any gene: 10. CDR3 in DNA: TGTGCCAGCACACGACCGGGACAGGGGGCAGGCTACACCTTC. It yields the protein CASTRPGQGAGYTF. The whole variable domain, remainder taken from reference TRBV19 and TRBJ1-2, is DGGITQSPKYLFRKEGQNVTLSCEQNLNHDAMYWYRQDPGQGLRLIYYSQIVNDFQKGDIAEGYSVSREKKESFPLTVTSAQKNPTAFYLCASTRPGQGAGYTFGSGTRLTVV.

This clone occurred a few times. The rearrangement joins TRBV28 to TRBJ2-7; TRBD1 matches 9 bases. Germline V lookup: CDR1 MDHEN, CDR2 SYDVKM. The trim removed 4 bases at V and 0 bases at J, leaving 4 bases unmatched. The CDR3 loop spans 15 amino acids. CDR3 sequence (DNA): TGTGCCAGCAGTTCCGGGACAGGGAGCTCCTACGAGCAGTACTTC. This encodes CASSSGTGSSYEQYF.

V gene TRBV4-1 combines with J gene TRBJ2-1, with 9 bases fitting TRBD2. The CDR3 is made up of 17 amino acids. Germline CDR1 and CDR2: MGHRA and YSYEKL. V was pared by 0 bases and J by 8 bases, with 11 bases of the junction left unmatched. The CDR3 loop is CASSQEFGGGAAYEQFF. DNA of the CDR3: TGCGCCAGCAGCCAAGAATTCGGCGGGGGGGCCGCGTATGAGCAGTTCTTC.

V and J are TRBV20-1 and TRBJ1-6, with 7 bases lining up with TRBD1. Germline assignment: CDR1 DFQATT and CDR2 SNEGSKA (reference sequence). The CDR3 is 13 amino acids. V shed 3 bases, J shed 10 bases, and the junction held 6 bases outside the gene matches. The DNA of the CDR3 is TGCAGTGCTAGTTGGGACAGACAATCACCCCTCCACTTT. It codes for CSASWDRQSPLHF.

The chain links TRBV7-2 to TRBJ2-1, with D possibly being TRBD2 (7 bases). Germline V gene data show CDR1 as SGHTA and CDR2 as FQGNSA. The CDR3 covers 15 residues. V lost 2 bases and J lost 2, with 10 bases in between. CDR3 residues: CASSLRGATYNEQFF. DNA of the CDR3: TGTGCCAGCAGCTTACGGGGGGCCACCTACAATGAGCAGTTCTTC.

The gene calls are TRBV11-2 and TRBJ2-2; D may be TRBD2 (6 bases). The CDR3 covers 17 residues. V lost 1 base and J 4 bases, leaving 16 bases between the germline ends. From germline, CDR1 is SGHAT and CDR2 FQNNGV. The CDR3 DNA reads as TGTGCCAGCAGCTTAGGAGGAGGGCAGACCCTCACCGGGGAGCTGTTTTTT. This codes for CASSLGGGQTLTGELFF. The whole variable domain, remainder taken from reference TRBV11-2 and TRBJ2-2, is EAGVAQSPRYKIIEKRQSVAFWCNPISGHATLYWYQQILGQGPKLLIQFQNNGVVDDSQLPKDRFSAERLKGVDSTLKIQPAKLEDSAVYLCASSLGGGQTLTGELFFGEGSRLTVL.

The CDR3 DNA is TGTGCCAGCCCCCCCAGGGTGGGACTAGCTTGGGATACGCAGTATTTT. It encodes CASPPRVGLAWDTQYF. The chain uses TRBV28 and TRBJ2-3; 9 bases are shared with TRBD2. CDR1 and CDR2 (germline): MDHEN, SYDVKM. Germline trimming cut 8 bases from V and 6 bases from J; bases unmatched to any gene: 15. The CDR3 loop spans 16 amino acids.

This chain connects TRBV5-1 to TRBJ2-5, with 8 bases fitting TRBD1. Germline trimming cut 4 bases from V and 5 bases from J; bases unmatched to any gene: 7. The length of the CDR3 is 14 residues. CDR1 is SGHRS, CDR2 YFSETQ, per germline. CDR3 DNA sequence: TGCGCCAGCAGCAGCAGGGGGCTGGGGGAGACCCAGTACTTC. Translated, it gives CASSSRGLGETQYF.

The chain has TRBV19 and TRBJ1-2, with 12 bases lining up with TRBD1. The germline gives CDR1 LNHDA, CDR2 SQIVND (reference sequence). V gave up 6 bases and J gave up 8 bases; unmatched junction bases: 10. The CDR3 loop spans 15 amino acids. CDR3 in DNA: TGTGCCAGTAGCACTCCGGGACAGGGGGCTCGGGGCTACACCTTC. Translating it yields CASSTPGQGARGYTF.

The CDR3 nucleotides are TGCGCCAGCAGCCCCCGGTCCCGGGGGGGGAATACGCAGTATTTT. It codes for CASSPRSRGGNTQYF. The chain couples TRBV5-1 to TRBJ2-3; TRBD2 agrees at 8 bases. The CDR3 loop spans 15 amino acids. The V segment lost 4 bases and the J segment 7 bases; nucleotides outside the gene matches: 11. Per germline, CDR1 SGHRS and CDR2 YFSETQ. Supplemented by reference TRBV5-1 and TRBJ2-3, the full variable domain reads KAGVTQTPRYLIKTRGQQVTLSCSPISGHRSVSWYQQTPGQGLQFLFEYFSETQRNKGNFPGRFSGRQFSNSRSEMNVSTLELGDSALYLCASSPRSRGGNTQYFGPGTRLTVL.

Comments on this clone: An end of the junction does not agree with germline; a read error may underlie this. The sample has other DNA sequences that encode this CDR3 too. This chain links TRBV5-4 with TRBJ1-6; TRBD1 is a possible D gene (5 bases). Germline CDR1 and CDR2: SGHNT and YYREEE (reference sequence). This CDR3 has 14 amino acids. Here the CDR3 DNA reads TGTGCCAGCAGCTTGGGACAGCATAATTCGCCCCTCCACTTT. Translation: CASSLGQHNSPLHF. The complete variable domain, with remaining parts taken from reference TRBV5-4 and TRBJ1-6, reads ETGVTQSPTHLIKTRGQQVTLRCSSQSGHNTVSWYQQALGQGPQFIFQYYREEENGRGNFPPRFSGLQFPNYSSELNVNALELDDSALYLCASSLGQHNSPLHFGNGTRLTVT.

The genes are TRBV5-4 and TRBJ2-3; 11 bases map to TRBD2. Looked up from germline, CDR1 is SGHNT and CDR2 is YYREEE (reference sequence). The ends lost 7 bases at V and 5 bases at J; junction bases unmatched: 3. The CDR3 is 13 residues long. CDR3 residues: CASLSGGEDTQYF. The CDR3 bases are TGTGCCAGCCTTAGCGGGGGGGAAGATACGCAGTATTTT.

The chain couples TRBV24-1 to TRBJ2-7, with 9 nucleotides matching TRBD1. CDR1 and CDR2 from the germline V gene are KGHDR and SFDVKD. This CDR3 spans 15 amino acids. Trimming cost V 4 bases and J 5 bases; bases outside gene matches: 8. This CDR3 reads CATSDVNRGRDEQYF. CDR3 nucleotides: TGTGCCACCAGTGACGTAAACAGGGGGCGAGACGAGCAGTACTTC.

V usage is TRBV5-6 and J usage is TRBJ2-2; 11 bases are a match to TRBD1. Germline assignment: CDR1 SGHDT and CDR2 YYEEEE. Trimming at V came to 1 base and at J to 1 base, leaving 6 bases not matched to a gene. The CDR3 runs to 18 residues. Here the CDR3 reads CASSLLGTGGRNTGELFF. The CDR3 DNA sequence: TGTGCCAGCAGCTTGCTAGGGACAGGGGGTCGGAACACCGGGGAGCTGTTTTTT.

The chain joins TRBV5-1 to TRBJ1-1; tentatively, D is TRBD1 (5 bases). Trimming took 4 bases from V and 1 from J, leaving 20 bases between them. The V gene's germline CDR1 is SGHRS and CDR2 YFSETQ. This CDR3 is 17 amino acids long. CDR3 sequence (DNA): TGCGCCAGCAGCCGACAACCCCAGGGTGGGGAGAACACTGAAGCTTTCTTT. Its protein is CASSRQPQGGENTEAFF.

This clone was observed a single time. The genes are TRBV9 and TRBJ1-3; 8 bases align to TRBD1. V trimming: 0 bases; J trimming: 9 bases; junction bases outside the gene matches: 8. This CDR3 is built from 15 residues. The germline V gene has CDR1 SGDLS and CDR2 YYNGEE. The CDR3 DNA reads TGTGCCAGCAGCGTAGCGGGACAGGACGCCGGCACCATATATTTT. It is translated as CASSVAGQDAGTIYF.

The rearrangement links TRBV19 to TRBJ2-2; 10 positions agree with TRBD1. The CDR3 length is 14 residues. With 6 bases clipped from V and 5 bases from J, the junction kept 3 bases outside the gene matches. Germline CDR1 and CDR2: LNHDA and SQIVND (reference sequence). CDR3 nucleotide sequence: TGTGCCAGTAGCGGGACAGGGGTTACCGGGGAGCTGTTTTTT. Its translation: CASSGTGVTGELFF.

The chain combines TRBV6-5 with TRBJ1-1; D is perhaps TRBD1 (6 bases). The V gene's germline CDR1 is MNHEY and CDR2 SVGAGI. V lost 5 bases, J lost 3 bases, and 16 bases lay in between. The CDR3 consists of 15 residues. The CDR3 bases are TGTGCCAGCAGTAAACACAGGGCCGGAGACACTGAAGCTTTCTTT. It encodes CASSKHRAGDTEAFF.

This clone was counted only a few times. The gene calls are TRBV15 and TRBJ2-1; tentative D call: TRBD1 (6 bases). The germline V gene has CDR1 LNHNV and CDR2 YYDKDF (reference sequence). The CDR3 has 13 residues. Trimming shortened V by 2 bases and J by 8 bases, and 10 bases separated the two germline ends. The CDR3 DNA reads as TGTGCCACCAGCAGACAGCAGGGGTATGAGCAGTTCTTC. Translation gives CATSRQQGYEQFF. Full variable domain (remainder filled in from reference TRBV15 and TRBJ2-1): DAMVIQNPRYQVTQFGKPVTLSCSQTLNHNVMYWYQQKSSQAPKLLFHYYDKDFNNEADTPDNFQSRRPNTSFCFLDIRSPGLGDTAMYLCATSRQQGYEQFFGPGTRLTVL.

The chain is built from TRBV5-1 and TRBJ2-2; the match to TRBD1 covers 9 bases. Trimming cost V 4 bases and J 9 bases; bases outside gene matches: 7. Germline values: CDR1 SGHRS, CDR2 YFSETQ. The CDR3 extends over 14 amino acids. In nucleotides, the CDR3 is TGCGCCAGCAGCCCGGGGACAGGGAACAGGGAGCTGTTTTTT. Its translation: CASSPGTGNRELFF.